This T cell receptor beta chain was observed in a study of human T cells and chemical hapten exposure. Study context: For the roughly 25-week duration of the study, patients were given weekly doses of diphenylcyclopropenone on the scalp.

There are many counts of this clonotype. Time point in this sample: pre-sensitization, week 0. Treatment given: therapeutic diphenylcyclopropenone sensitization with weekly scalp DPC. TCRdb re-derived calls from the RACE reads in MiXCR, one entry per CDR3 protein. Of under 400,000 distinct CDR3 sequences listed, approximately 5.1% are singletons. The specimen was whole blood, collected in connection with sensitization to the hapten diphenylcyclopropenone (DPC). This receptor was identified in a woman between 50 and 59 years old with alopecia areata. Some clones in this sample may be carry-over from other donors' samples.

The CDR3 nucleotides read TGCGCCAGCCGATTCGGAGAGACAAACAATGAAAAACTGTTTTTT. This translates into CASRFGETNNEKLFF. V is TRBV5-1 and J is TRBJ1-4; D is unclear. The CDR3 has 15 amino acids. Germline V gene sequence: CDR1 SGHRS, CDR2 YFSETQ. Deletions cut 7 bases from V and 5 bases from J, with 18 bases between.